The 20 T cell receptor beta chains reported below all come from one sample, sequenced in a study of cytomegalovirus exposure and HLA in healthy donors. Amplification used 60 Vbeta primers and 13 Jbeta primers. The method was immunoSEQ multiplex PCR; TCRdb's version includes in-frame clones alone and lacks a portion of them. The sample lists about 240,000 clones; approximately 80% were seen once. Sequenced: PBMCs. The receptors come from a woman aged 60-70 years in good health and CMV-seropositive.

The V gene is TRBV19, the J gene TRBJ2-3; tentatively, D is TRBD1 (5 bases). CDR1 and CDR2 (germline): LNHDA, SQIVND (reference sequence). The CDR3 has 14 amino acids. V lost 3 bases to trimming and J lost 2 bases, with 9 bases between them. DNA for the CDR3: TGTGCCAGTAGTATCCAGGGATACACAGATACGCAGTATTTT. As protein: CASSIQGYTDTQYF.

CDR3 nucleotide sequence: TGTGCCATCAGCACCCCGCTAGCGGCTTTACAAGAGACCCAGTACTTC. Its translation: CAISTPLAALQETQYF. The chain carries TRBV10-3 and TRBJ2-5, with 7 bases identical to TRBD2. The V gene end was trimmed by 6 bases and the J gene end by 2 bases; junction bases not matched to a gene: 12. CDR3 length: 16 residues. CDR1 and CDR2 from the germline V gene are ENHRY and SYGVKD.

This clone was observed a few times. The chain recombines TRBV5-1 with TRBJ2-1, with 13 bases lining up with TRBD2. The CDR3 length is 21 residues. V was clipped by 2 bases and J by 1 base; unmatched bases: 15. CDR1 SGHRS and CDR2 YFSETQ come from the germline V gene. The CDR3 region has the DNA TGCGCCAGCAGCTTAGGGCCAAGACTAGCGGGAGGTCGGGTGTCCTACAATGAGCAGTTCTTC. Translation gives CASSLGPRLAGGRVSYNEQFF.

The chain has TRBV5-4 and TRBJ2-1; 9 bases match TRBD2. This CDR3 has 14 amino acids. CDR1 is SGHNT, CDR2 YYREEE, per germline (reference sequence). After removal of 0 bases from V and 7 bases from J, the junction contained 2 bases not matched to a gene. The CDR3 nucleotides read TGTGCCAGCAGCTTGGTGGCGGGAGGGAATGAGCAGTTCTTC. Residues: CASSLVAGGNEQFF.

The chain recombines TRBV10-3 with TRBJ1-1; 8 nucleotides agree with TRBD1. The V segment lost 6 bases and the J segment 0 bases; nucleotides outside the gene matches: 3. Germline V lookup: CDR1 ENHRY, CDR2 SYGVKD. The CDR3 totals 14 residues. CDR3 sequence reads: CAISPDRVNTEAFF. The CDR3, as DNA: TGTGCCATCAGCCCGGACAGGGTGAACACTGAAGCTTTCTTT.

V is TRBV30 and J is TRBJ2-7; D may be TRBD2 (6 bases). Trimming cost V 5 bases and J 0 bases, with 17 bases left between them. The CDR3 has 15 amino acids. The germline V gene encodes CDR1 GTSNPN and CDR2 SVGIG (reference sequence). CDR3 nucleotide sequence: TGTGCCTGGGCGAATCCGGGACTGATCTCCTACGAGCAGTACTTC. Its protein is CAWANPGLISYEQYF.

CDR3 DNA: TGTGCCAGTAGTTTCCCCGGCAGAGGCACTGAAGCTTTCTTT. It codes for CASSFPGRGTEAFF. The chain recombines TRBV19 with TRBJ1-1; D is unresolved. The CDR3 totals 14 residues. V gave up 5 bases and J gave up 4 bases, with 14 bases separating them. CDR1 and CDR2 from the germline V gene are LNHDA and SQIVND (reference sequence).

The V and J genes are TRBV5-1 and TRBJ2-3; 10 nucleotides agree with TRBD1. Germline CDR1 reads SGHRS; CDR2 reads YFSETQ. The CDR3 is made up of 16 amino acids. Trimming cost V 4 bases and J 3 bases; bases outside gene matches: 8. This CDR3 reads CASSLQGQGVTDTQYF. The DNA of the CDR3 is TGCGCCAGCAGCCTCCAAGGACAGGGGGTAACAGATACGCAGTATTTT.

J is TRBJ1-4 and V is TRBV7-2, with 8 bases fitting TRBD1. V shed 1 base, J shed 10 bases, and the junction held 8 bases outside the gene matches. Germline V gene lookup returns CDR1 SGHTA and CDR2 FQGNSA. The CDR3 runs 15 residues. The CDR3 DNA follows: TGTGCCAGCAGCTTAGTAGGGCAGGGGGCTGGAAAACTGTTTTTT. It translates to CASSLVGQGAGKLFF.

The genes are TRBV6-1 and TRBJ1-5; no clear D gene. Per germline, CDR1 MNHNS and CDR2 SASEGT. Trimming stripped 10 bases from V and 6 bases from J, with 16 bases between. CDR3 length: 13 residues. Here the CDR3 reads CATVEVRGQPQHF. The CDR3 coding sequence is TGTGCCACGGTCGAGGTCCGGGGTCAGCCCCAGCATTTT.

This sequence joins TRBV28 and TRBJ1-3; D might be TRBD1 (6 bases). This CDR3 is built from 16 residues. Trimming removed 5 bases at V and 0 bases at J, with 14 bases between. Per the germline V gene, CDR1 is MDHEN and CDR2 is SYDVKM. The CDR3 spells CASSDYREISGNTIYF. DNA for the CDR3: TGTGCCAGCAGTGATTACAGGGAGATCTCTGGAAACACCATATATTTT.

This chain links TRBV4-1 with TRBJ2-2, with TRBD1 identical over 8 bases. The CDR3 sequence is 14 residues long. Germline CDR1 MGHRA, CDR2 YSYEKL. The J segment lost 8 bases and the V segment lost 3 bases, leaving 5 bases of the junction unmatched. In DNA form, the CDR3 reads TGCGCCAGCAGCCACCTGACAGGGGCTGGGGAGCTGTTTTTT. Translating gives CASSHLTGAGELFF.

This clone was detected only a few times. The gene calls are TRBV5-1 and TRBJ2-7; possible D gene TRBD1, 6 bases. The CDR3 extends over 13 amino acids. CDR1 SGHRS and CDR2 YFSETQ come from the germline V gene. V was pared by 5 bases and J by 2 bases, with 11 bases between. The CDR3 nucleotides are TGCGCCAGCAGGGACAGCTCAACCTACGAGCAGTACTTC. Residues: CASRDSSTYEQYF.

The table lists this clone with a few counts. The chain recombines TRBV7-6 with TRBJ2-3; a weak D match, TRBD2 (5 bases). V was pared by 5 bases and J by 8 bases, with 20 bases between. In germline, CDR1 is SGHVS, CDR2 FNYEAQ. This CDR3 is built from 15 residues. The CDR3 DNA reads TGTGCCAGCAGCCCAACGGGTATCGGGGTCGCTACGCAGTATTTT. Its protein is CASSPTGIGVATQYF.

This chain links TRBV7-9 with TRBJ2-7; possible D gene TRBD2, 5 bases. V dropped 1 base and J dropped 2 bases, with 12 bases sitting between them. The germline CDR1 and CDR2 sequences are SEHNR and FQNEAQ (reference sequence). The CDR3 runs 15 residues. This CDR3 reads CASSLVAGTAYEQYF. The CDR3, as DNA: TGTGCCAGCAGCTTAGTTGCGGGTACGGCCTACGAGCAGTACTTC.

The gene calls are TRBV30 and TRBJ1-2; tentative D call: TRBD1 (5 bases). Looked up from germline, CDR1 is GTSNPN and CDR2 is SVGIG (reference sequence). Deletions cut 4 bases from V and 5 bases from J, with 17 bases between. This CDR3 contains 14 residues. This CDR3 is CAWTPEGTAYGYTF. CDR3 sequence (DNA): TGTGCCTGGACCCCGGAGGGGACCGCATATGGCTACACCTTC.

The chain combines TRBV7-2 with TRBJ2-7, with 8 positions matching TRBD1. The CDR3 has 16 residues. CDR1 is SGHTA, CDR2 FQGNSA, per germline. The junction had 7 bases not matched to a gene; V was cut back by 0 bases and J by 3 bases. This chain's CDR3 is CASSLALTGEVYEQYF. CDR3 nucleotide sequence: TGTGCCAGCAGCTTAGCGCTGACAGGGGAAGTCTACGAGCAGTACTTC.

CDR3 loop: CASSLVQGDYEQYF. CDR3 bases: TGCGCCAGCAGCTTGGTACAGGGGGACTACGAGCAGTACTTC. The J gene is TRBJ2-5, the V gene TRBV5-1; 8 bases line up with TRBD1. The closer fit of TRBJ2-7 to the DNA end suggests the J call may be wrong. The CDR3 is 14 residues long. Germline V gives CDR1 SGHRS, CDR2 YFSETQ.

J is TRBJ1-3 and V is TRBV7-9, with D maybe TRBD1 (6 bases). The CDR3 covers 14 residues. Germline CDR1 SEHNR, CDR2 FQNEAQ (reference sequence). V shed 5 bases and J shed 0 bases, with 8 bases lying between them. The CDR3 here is CASSDRTSGNTIYF. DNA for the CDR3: TGTGCCAGCAGCGACAGGACCTCTGGAAACACCATATATTTT.

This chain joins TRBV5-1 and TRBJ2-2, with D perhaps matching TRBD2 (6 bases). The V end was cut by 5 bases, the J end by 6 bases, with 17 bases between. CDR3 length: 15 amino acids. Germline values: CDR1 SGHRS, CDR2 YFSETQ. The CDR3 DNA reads TGCGCCAGCAGATTAGCAGGAGGGAGATCCGGGGAGCTGTTTTTT. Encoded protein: CASRLAGGRSGELFF.